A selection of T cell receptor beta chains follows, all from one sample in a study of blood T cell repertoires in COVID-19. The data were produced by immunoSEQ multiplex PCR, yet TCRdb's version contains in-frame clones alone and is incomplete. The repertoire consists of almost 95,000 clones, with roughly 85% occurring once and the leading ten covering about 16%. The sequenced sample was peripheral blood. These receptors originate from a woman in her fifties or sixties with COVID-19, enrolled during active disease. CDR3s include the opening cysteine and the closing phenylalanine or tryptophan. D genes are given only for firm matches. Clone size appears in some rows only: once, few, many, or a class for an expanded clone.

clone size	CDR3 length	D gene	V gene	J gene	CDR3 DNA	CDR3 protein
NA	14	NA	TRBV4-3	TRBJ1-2	TGCGCCCGCAGCCAACTTGGTCGGGGGGCCGGCTACACCTTC	CARSQLGRGAGYTF
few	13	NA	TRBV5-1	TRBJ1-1	TGCGCCAGCAGCTTGGGGGAGAATACTGAAGCTTTCTTT	CASSLGENTEAFF
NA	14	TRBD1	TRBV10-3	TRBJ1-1	TGTGCCATCAGTGATGGGACAGGGGGCGGGAAAGCTTTCTTT	CAISDGTGGGKAFF
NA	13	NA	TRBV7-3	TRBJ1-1	TGTGCCAGCAGCTTAGGTGGTAGCACTGAAGCTTTCTTT	CASSLGGSTEAFF
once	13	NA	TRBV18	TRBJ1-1	TGTGCCAGCGGGAGTCAGTGGAACACTGAAGCTTTCTTT	CASGSQWNTEAFF
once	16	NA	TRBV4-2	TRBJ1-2	TGTGCCAGCAGCCAAGGGGCTTCGGAAGAGTTCGTTGGCTACACCTTC	CASSQGASEEFVGYTF
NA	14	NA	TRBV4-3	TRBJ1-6	TGCGCCAGCAGCCAAGCTCGGGGGGATAGGCCCCTCCACTTT	CASSQARGDRPLHF
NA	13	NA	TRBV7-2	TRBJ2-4	TGTGCCAGCAGCTTTCTCGGGGAAAACATTCAGTACTTC	CASSFLGENIQYF
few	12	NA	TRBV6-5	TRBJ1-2	TGTGCCAGCAGCCTGGCCCCTCAAGGCTACACCTTC	CASSLAPQGYTF
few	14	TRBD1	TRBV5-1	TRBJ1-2	TGCGCCAGCGGGGACAGGGAAAGGGCCTATGGCTACACCTTC	CASGDRERAYGYTF
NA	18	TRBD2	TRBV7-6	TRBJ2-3	TGTGCCAGCAGCTTAAACACCAGGTTGCGGGGGTCCACAGATACGCAGTATTTT	CASSLNTRLRGSTDTQYF
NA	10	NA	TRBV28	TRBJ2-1	TGTGCCAGCAGTTCGAGGGTTTTCCTCTTC	CASSSRVFLF
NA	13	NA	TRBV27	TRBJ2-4	TGTGCCAGCAGTCCTGGACAGAAAAACATTCAGTACTTC	CASSPGQKNIQYF
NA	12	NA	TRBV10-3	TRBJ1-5	TGTGCCATCAGTCCACCAGGGCAGCCCCAGCATTTT	CAISPPGQPQHF
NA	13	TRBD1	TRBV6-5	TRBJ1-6	TGTGCCAGCAGGGGACAGGGGTGGTCACCCCTCCACTTT	CASRGQGWSPLHF
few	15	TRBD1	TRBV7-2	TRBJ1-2	TGTGCCAGCATAATGTCCGGGACAGGGAACTATGGCTACACCTTC	CASIMSGTGNYGYTF
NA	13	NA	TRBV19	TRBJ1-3	TGTGCCAGTCAACAGAGCTCTGGAAACACCATATATTTT	CASQQSSGNTIYF
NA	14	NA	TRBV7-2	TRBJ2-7	TGTGCCAGCAGCTTAGCGTCCGGGGTGGAGTTCCCGTACTTC	CASSLASGVEFPYF
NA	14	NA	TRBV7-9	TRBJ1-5	TGTGCCAGCAGCTCCTCAGGGGGCAATCAGCCCCAGCATTTT	CASSSSGGNQPQHF
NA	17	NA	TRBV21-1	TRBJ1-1	TGTGCCAGCAGCCCCCGGGCGGGACAGGGGAGAAGGACTGAAGCTTTCTTT	CASSPRAGQGRRTEAFF
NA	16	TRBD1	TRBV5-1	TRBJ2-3	TGCGCCAGCAGCCCAAGGGACAGAAGAACCACAGATACGCAGTATTTT	CASSPRDRRTTDTQYF
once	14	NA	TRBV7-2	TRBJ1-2	TGTGCCAGCAGCCCTCGGGGGGGGACGGGAGGCTACACCTTC	CASSPRGGTGGYTF
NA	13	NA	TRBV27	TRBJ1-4	TGTGCCAGCAGGGGGACACTGAGTGAAAAACTGTTTTTT	CASRGTLSEKLFF
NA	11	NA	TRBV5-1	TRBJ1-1	TGCGCCAGCAGCTTGGCAGGAGAAGCTTTCTTT	CASSLAGEAFF
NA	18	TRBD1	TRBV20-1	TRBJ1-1	TGCAGTGCTAGTCCGCGTCACCCGCAGGGGGCGGAGTGGACTGAAGCTTTCTTT	CSASPRHPQGAEWTEAFF
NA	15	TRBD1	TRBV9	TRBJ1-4	TGTGCCAGCAGCTCCTTGGGGGCAGGGGGTGAAAAACTGTTTTTT	CASSSLGAGGEKLFF
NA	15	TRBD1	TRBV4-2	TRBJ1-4	TGTGCCAGCAGCCAAGTTCGGCAGGGGGAGGAAAAACTGTTTTTT	CASSQVRQGEEKLFF
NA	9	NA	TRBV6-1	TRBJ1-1	TGTGCCAGCAGTTCGGAAGCTTTCTTT	CASSSEAFF